These 27 T cell receptor beta chains share one sample of origin, sequenced in a study of T-cell reconstitution after alpha-beta-depleted transplantation in children. TCRbeta library preparation incorporated unique molecular identifiers. A single record per CDR3 protein comes from TCRdb applying MiXCR to the PCR reads. This table has hundreds of thousands of distinct CDR3 sequences, approximately 16% appearing once. This material consisted of PBMCs from the stem cell graft donor, taken from the stem cell graft. Receptor source: a human donor who donated a stem cell graft to a child with acute myeloid leukemia.

In this sample, this clonotype turned up a few times. This chain links TRBV5-1 with TRBJ2-5; 8 bases fit TRBD1. Germline assignment: CDR1 SGHRS and CDR2 YFSETQ. The CDR3 is made up of 14 amino acids. The V gene end was trimmed by 4 bases and the J gene end by 5 bases; junction bases not matched to a gene: 7. The CDR3 DNA follows: TGCGCCAGCAGCACGGGACAGGCGAGCGAGACCCAGTACTTC. The encoded protein is CASSTGQASETQYF.

V usage is TRBV6-1 and J usage is TRBJ1-1; 10 nucleotides align to TRBD1. V lost 4 bases to trimming and J lost 3 bases; unmatched junction nucleotides: 8. CDR3 length equals 16 residues. CDR1 is MNHNS and CDR2 is SASEGT in the germline V gene. This CDR3 reads CASSVGPGQGYTEAFF. The CDR3 DNA is TGTGCCAGCAGTGTGGGACCGGGACAGGGGTACACTGAAGCTTTCTTT.

This clonotype occurred a few times. The gene calls are TRBV7-2 and TRBJ2-7; D gene uncertain. V lost 2 bases and J lost 7, with 18 bases in between. CDR1 and CDR2 from the germline V gene are SGHTA and FQGNSA. This CDR3 comprises 15 residues. The CDR3 region has the DNA TGTGCCAGCAGCTTATTCGCGCTGGGATCATGGGAGCAGTACTTC. The encoded protein is CASSLFALGSWEQYF.

This clonotype was detected ten times or more. The chain's CDR3 is CASSSREMAKNIQYF. CDR3 bases: TGTGCCAGCAGCAGCAGGGAGATGGCCAAAAACATTCAGTACTTC. This rearrangement joins TRBV7-2 to TRBJ2-4, with D perhaps being TRBD1 or TRBD2 (5 bases each). The germline V gene has CDR1 SGHTA and CDR2 FQGNSA. V shed 5 bases and J shed 1 base, with 12 bases lying between them. The CDR3 spans 15 residues.

This clonotype was recorded a few times. The chain is built from TRBV20-1 and TRBJ2-1, with 10 bases lining up with TRBD2. V dropped 0 bases and J dropped 3; count of bases not matched to a gene: 5. The CDR3 runs to 16 residues. Germline V lookup: CDR1 DFQATT, CDR2 SNEGSKA (reference sequence). Here the CDR3 reads CSARDGLAVIYNEQFF. Here the CDR3 DNA reads TGCAGTGCTAGAGACGGACTAGCGGTTATCTACAATGAGCAGTTCTTC.

Many counts were recorded for this clonotype. V is TRBV20-1 and J is TRBJ1-5; D perhaps matches TRBD1 (5 bases). Germline V lookup: CDR1 DFQATT, CDR2 SNEGSKA (reference sequence). CDR3 length: 15 amino acids. V was cut by 0 bases and J by 1 base, with 10 bases left in between. The CDR3 nucleotides read TGCAGTGCTAGAGATAGACAGCTAAGCAATCAGCCCCAGCATTTT. Its protein product is CSARDRQLSNQPQHF.

This clonotype was recorded many times. V usage is TRBV12-3 or TRBV12-4 and J usage is TRBJ2-5; D may be TRBD2 (5 bases). The CDR3 loop spans 14 amino acids. The V and J ends lost 7 bases and 5 bases respectively, with 17 bases between them. CDR3 loop: CASTTLTTRETQYF. CDR3 nucleotide sequence: TGTGCCAGCACTACCCTGACTACTCGGGAGACCCAGTACTTC.

The table lists this clonotype with many counts. The CDR3, as DNA: TGCAGTGCCAGGGACAGCTCCCAGCCCCAGCATTTT. Protein product: CSARDSSQPQHF. The chain carries TRBV20-1 and TRBJ1-5; 7 bases map to TRBD1. This CDR3 has 12 amino acids. In germline, CDR1 is DFQATT, CDR2 SNEGSKA (reference sequence). V trimming: 6 bases; J trimming: 7 bases; junction bases outside the gene matches: 6.

This clonotype was recorded at least ten times. The genes are TRBV12-3 or TRBV12-4 and TRBJ1-1; D is uncertain. Trimming removed 5 bases at V and 4 bases at J, with 17 bases between. This CDR3 has 15 amino acids. In DNA, the CDR3 is TGTGCCAGCAGTCCCCCTCTACAAGGAATCACTGAAGCTTTCTTT. This translates into CASSPPLQGITEAFF.

In this sample, this clonotype turned up many times. The genes are TRBV20-1 and TRBJ1-1; no firm D call. Trimming took 5 bases from V and 1 from J, leaving 2 bases between them. CDR3 length: 10 residues. The germline V gene encodes CDR1 DFQATT and CDR2 SNEGSKA (reference sequence). The CDR3 region is CSAQNTEAFF. CDR3 nucleotide sequence: TGCAGTGCTCAGAACACTGAAGCTTTCTTT.

This clonotype was detected a few times. The rearrangement joins TRBV7-6 to TRBJ2-7, with TRBD1 matching 9 bases. CDR1 and CDR2 (germline): SGHVS, FNYEAQ. The CDR3 length is 13 residues. With V trimmed by 4 bases and J by 4 bases, 2 bases remained unmatched. The CDR3 DNA sequence: TGTGCCAGCAGCTGGGGACAGGGTTACGAGCAGTACGTC. Translation gives CASSWGQGYEQYV.

In regard to this clonotype: A read error is possible here, since a much larger clone lies one base away. This chain links TRBV29-1 with TRBJ1-1, with 9 bases fitting TRBD1. Germline CDR1 is SQVTM and CDR2 is ANQGSEA. Trimming removed 7 bases from V and 4 bases from J; junction bases left unmatched: 4. The CDR3 totals 12 residues. The CDR3 reads CSAGQGITEAFF. CDR3 nucleotides: TGCAGCGCTGGACAGGGGATCACTGAAGCTTTCTTT.

This clonotype was observed at least ten times. The chain employs TRBV20-1 and TRBJ2-3; 11 bases fit TRBD1. The V gene's germline CDR1 is DFQATT and CDR2 SNEGSKA (reference sequence). The ends lost 4 bases at V and 1 base at J; junction bases unmatched: 13. CDR3 length equals 18 residues. CDR3 loop: CSAMIGVRTGGRTDTQYF. CDR3 DNA: TGCAGTGCTATGATTGGGGTTAGGACAGGGGGCCGCACAGATACGCAGTATTTT.

This clonotype was detected many times. The chain is built from TRBV20-1 and TRBJ1-2; D unresolved. This CDR3 is built from 13 residues. V was shortened by 0 bases and J by 6 bases, with 11 bases between the two germline ends. The germline V gene has CDR1 DFQATT and CDR2 SNEGSKA (reference sequence). The DNA of the CDR3 is TGCAGTGCTAGAGATCGTCAGGCAGATGGCTACACCTTC. Translated, it gives CSARDRQADGYTF.

This clonotype was seen ten or more times. The genes are TRBV20-1 and TRBJ2-2, with 11 bases aligning to TRBD1. This CDR3 has 15 amino acids. Per the germline V gene, CDR1 is DFQATT and CDR2 is SNEGSKA (reference sequence). Trimming at V came to 5 bases and at J to 5 bases, leaving 7 bases not matched to a gene. CDR3 nucleotide sequence: TGCAGTGCTTTTACCGGGACAGGGGGGACCGGGGAGCTGTTTTTT. This encodes CSAFTGTGGTGELFF.

This clonotype appeared many times. V usage is TRBV20-1 and J usage is TRBJ2-7; 7 bases line up with TRBD2. Germline V gene sequence: CDR1 DFQATT, CDR2 SNEGSKA (reference sequence). Trimming took 1 base from V and 3 from J; bases not matched to a gene: 12. The CDR3 is 16 residues long. The CDR3 DNA is TGCAGTGCTAGAGGCTCGGCAGGGAGGGCCAGCTACGAGCAGTACTTC. Translated, it gives CSARGSAGRASYEQYF.

The chain joins TRBV29-1 to TRBJ2-1; D remains ambiguous. The V and J ends lost 7 bases and 10 bases respectively, with 11 bases between them. CDR3 length equals 10 residues. Germline values: CDR1 SQVTM, CDR2 ANQGSEA. CDR3 amino acids: CSALKVEQFF. The CDR3 nucleotides read TGCAGCGCACTCAAGGTAGAGCAGTTCTTC.

This clonotype was recorded at least ten times. The genes are TRBV7-2 and TRBJ1-5, with 8 bases that match TRBD1. J gave up 2 bases and V 5 bases, and 11 bases lay outside the gene matches. CDR3 length equals 17 residues. Germline CDR1 reads SGHTA; CDR2 reads FQGNSA. The CDR3 DNA sequence: TGTGCCAGCAGCACGGATGCAGGGGGCAGAGGCAATCAGCCCCAGCATTTT. Encoded protein: CASSTDAGGRGNQPQHF.

Ten or more counts support this clonotype. The V and J genes are TRBV20-1 and TRBJ2-1; TRBD2 agrees at 8 bases. The CDR3 consists of 15 residues. V lost 3 bases and J lost 0; bases outside the gene matches: 4. The germline gives CDR1 DFQATT, CDR2 SNEGSKA (reference sequence). The CDR3 region is CSASTAGGSYNEQFF. CDR3 sequence (DNA): TGCAGTGCTAGCACGGCGGGGGGCTCCTACAATGAGCAGTTCTTC.

V usage is TRBV4-3 and J usage is TRBJ2-1, with 8 positions matching TRBD2. Trimming at V came to 4 bases and at J to 4 bases, leaving 12 bases not matched to a gene. This CDR3 is 17 amino acids long. The germline CDR1 and CDR2 sequences are LGHNA and YSLEER. The CDR3 is CASSRSSRGGSYNEQFF. The CDR3 nucleotides read TGCGCCAGCAGCCGGAGCAGCCGGGGGGGCTCATACAATGAGCAGTTCTTC.

V and J are TRBV11-2 and TRBJ2-3, with 8 nucleotides matching TRBD2. The germline V gene encodes CDR1 SGHAT and CDR2 FQNNGV. The CDR3 contains 17 residues. With 1 base clipped from V and 0 bases from J, the junction kept 6 bases outside the gene matches. Here the CDR3 reads CASSLVPAGGSTDTQYF. The CDR3 nucleotides are TGTGCCAGCAGCTTAGTTCCCGCGGGGGGAAGCACAGATACGCAGTATTTT.

Concerning this clonotype itself: With a much larger clone just one base away, this may be a read error. The rearrangement uses TRBV29-1 and TRBJ2-1; 11 nucleotides align to TRBD1. This CDR3 comprises 17 residues. CDR1 is SQVTM and CDR2 is ANQGSEA in the germline V gene. The V gene end was trimmed by 1 base and the J gene end by 11 bases; junction bases not matched to a gene: 16. CDR3 DNA sequence: TGCAGCGTTGAAGGAGGGCACGGGACAGGGGGTGTAAATCAGCAGTTCTTC. Translated: CSVEGGHGTGGVNQQFF.

This clonotype was detected ten times or more. This chain links TRBV20-1 with TRBJ2-3, with 8 nucleotides matching TRBD2. The CDR3 length is 14 residues. The V gene end was trimmed by 5 bases and the J gene end by 6 bases; junction bases not matched to a gene: 10. Germline-derived CDR1 and CDR2 are DFQATT and SNEGSKA (reference sequence). The DNA for the CDR3 is TGCAGTGCTCGTAGCGGGGTGGCACTGGATACGCAGTATTTT. Translating it yields CSARSGVALDTQYF.

The rearrangement links TRBV30 to TRBJ2-5; D not resolved. The V and J ends lost 1 base and 1 base respectively, with 13 bases between them. Germline V gene lookup returns CDR1 GTSNPN and CDR2 SVGIG (reference sequence). The CDR3 contains 15 residues. The CDR3 region is CAWSAFLLSQETQYF. The CDR3 nucleotides read TGTGCCTGGAGTGCTTTTTTGCTGAGCCAAGAGACCCAGTACTTC. The complete variable domain, with remaining parts taken from reference TRBV30 and TRBJ2-5, reads SQTIHQWPATLVQPVGSPLSLECTVEGTSNPNLYWYRQAAGRGLQLLFYSVGIGQISSEVPQNLSASRPQDRQFILSSKKLLLSDSGFYLCAWSAFLLSQETQYFGPGTRLLVL.

The chain joins TRBV10-3 to TRBJ2-1, with 9 nucleotides matching TRBD1. Germline CDR1 ENHRY, CDR2 SYGVKD. The CDR3 spans 17 residues. J gave up 4 bases and V 6 bases, and 13 bases lay outside the gene matches. CDR3 amino acids: CAISPLTADRGYNEQFF. CDR3 DNA sequence: TGTGCCATCAGCCCGCTCACCGCGGACAGGGGTTACAATGAGCAGTTCTTC.

This clonotype has ten or more counts. Written as DNA, the CDR3 is TGTGCCAGCAGTTTCCCAACGAGCACTGAAGCTTTCTTT. Encoded protein: CASSFPTSTEAFF. The gene calls are TRBV12-3 or TRBV12-4 and TRBJ1-1, with unresolved D. V lost 3 bases, J lost 4 bases, and 9 bases lay in between. The CDR3 is made up of 13 amino acids.

This clonotype was seen more than once but under ten times. The V and J genes are TRBV20-1 and TRBJ1-3; D is unresolved. Germline V gene data show CDR1 as DFQATT and CDR2 as SNEGSKA (reference sequence). Trimming took off 0 bases at V and 0 bases at J, with 12 bases between the two ends. The CDR3 spans 16 residues. In DNA form, the CDR3 reads TGCAGTGCTAGAGATCCGAGACACAGCTCTGGAAACACCATATATTTT. It codes for CSARDPRHSSGNTIYF.